This T cell receptor (beta chain) is from a study of CD8 T cells in ankylosing spondylitis. Study-wide findings and caveats: Ankylosing spondylitis blood appeared to carry a characteristic TCR beta motif of under ten highly homologous variants. With a CD8+ phenotype, disease-linked clones were relatively rare in peripheral blood. Reportedly, matched ankylosing spondylitis synovial fluid was significantly enriched for disease-linked clones.

Per the germline V gene, CDR1 is SGHVS and CDR2 is FQNEAQ. V dropped 3 bases and J dropped 5 bases, with 8 bases sitting between them. CDR3 length: 13 amino acids. Each TCR beta library was made by quantitative 5'-RACE that incorporated molecular barcodes. TCRdb analysed the 5' RACE reads with MiXCR anew, one entry per CDR3 protein. The sample lists 150,000 or so distinct CDR3 sequences, approximately 10% occurring once. This clonotype was seen many times. Its antigen is undetermined. The sample consisted of blood, either unsorted or a sorted T cell fraction (not recorded which). The TCR sequence derives from a male donor with ankylosing spondylitis or in good health (not recorded which). This chain joins TRBV7-8 and TRBJ2-1; D uncertain. The CDR3 region has the DNA TGTGCCAGCAGCTTTAACCTTAACAATGAGCAGTTCTTC. It translates to CASSFNLNNEQFF.